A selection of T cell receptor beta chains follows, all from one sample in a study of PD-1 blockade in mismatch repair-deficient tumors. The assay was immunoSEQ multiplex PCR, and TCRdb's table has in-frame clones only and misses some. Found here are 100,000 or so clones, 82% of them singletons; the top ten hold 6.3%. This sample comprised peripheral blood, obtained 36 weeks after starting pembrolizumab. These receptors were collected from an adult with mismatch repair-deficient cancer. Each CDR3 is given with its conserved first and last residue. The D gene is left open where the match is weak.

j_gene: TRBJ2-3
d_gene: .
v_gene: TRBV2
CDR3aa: CASKGGFTDTQYF

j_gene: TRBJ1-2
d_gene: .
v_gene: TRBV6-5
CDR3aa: CASSYFVRRDGYTF

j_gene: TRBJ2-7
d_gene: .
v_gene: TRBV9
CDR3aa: CASSVEVADRQYF

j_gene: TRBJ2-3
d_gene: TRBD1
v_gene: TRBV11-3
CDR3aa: CASSFSQGATDTQYF

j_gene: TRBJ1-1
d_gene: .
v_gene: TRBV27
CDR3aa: CASSLLARAMNTEAFF

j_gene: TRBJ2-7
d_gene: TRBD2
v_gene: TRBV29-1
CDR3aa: CSAEGTSSYEQYF

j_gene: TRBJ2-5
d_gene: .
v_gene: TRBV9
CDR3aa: CASSPAPGARETQYF

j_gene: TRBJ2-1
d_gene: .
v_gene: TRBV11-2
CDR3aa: CASSLGGLGYNEQFF

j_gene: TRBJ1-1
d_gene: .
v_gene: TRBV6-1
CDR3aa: CASRIGVILTEAFF

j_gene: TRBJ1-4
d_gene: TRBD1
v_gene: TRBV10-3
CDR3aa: CAISAGQEKLFF

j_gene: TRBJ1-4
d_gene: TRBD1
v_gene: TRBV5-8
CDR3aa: CASSWSWDRPREKLFF

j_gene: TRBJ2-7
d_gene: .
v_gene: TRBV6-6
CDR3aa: CASGSGNEQYF

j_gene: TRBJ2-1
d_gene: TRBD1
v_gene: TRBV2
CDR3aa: CASSFRDSDNEQFF

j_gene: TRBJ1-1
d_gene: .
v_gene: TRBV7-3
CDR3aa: CASSLTVNTEAFF

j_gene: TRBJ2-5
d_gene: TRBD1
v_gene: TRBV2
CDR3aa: CASRGGTGARETQYF

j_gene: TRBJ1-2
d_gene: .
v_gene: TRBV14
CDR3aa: CASSQDWQFVADGYTF

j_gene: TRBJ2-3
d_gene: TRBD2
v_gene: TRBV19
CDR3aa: CASSGKAGGRGYSWPDTQYF

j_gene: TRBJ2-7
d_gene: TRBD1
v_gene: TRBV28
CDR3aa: CASIPPGTGYKRRGLKWSYEQYF

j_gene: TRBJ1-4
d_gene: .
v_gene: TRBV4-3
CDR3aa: CASSQDRAGPREKLFF

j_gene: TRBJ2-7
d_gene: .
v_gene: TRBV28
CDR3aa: CASSLSGLGQSYEQYF

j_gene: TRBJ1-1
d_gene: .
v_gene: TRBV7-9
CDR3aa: CAQARGVFTEAFF

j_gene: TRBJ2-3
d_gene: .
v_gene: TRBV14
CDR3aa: CASSQEESGSPDTQYF

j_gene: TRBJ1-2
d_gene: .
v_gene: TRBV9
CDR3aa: CASRLPYRTNDGYTF

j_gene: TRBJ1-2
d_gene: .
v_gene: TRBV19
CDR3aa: CASSTTDGRALGGYTF

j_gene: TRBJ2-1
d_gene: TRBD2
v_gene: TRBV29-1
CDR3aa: CSVEGLAGREQFF

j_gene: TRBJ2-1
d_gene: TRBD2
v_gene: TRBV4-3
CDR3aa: CASSQDVGTTSDHEQFF

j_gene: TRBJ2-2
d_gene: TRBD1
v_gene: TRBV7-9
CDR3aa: CASTPPGQGASTGELFF

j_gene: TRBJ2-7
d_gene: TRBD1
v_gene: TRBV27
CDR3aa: CASSSVPGQGYEQYF

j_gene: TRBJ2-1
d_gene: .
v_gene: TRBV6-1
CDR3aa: CASSETPRVGGSEQFF

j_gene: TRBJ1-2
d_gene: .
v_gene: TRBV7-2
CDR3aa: CASSSPTVGGYTF

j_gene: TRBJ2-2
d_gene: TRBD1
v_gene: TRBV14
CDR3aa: CASSQTGTEYTGELFF

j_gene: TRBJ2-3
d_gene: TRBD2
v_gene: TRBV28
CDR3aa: CASSLVGGRAGDTQYF

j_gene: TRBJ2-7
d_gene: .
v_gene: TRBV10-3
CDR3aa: CAISEREPYEQYF

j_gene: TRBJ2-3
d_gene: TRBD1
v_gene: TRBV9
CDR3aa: CASTQGRFTDTQYF

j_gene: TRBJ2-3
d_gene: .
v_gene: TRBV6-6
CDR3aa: CASSLRTAADTQYF

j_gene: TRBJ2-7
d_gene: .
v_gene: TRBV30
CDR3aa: CAWESSYEQYF

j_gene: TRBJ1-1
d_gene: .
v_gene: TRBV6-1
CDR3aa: CASRRDTEAFF

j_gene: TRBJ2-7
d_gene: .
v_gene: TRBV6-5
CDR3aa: CASSYSNEQYF

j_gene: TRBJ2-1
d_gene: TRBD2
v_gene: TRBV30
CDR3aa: CAWRASGSGYEQFF

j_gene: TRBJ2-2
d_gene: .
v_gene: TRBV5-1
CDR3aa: CASSPNMDTGELFF

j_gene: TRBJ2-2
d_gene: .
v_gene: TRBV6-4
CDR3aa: CASSDHSLLAANTGELFF

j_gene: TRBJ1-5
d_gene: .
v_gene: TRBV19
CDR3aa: CASSIDPTGRQPQHF

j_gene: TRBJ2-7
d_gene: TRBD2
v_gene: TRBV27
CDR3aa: CASSLSQREVTYEQYF

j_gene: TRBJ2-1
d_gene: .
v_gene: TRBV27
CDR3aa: CATARDKNSYNEQFF

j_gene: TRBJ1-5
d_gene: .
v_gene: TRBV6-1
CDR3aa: CASSGPDQPQHF

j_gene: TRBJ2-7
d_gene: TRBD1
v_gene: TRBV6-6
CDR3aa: CASSYETGSSEQYF

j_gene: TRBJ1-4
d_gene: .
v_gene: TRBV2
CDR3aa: CASRPGVSAEKLFF

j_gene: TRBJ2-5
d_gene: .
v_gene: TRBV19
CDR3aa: CASSTGVAETQYF

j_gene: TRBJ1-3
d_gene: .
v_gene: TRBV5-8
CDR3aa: CASSKTVSGNTIYF

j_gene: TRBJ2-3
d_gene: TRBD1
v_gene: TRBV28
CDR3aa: CASGPPTGYTQYF

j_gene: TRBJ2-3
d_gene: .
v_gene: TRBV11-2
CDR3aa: CASSRNPHTDTQYF

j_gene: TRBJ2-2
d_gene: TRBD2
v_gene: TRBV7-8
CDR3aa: CASSLGLAGGGLFF

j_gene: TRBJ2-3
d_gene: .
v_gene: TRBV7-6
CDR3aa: CASSLRRDTQYF

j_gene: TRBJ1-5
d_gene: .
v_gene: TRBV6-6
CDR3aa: CASSYGTSRLQHF

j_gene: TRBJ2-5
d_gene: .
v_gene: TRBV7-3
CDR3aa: CASSLGVEETQYF

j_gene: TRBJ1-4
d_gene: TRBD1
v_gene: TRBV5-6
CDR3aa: CASSLPGQSNEKLFF

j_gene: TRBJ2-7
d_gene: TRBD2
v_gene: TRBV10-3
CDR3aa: CAISVLIAGGPVRYEQYF

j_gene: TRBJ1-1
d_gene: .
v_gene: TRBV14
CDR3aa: CASSPPGRMNTEAFF